This T cell receptor (beta chain) was profiled in a study of T cell responses to AZD1222 COVID-19 vaccine. Produced via immunoSEQ multiplex PCR; TCRdb's table is partial and in-frame only. The sample carries about 88,000 clones, 90% to 95% recorded once. This clone was detected only a few times. Its antigen is not identified. The same CDR3 arises from other DNA sequences in this sample as well. V was clipped by 1 base and J by 1 base; unmatched bases: 0. The V gene's germline CDR1 is LGHDT and CDR2 YNNKEL (reference sequence). The length of the CDR3 is 15 residues. Study results and caveats: Baseline antibody screening turned up just six seropositive AZD1222 recipients. The study sampled repertoires only after the peak T cell response. A mostly white British donor set with more females was recruited, and clonal diversity was possibly underestimated.

Sample: peripheral blood, taken on day 0 of AZD1222 vaccination. This chain uses TRBV3-1 (or the pseudogene TRBV3-2) with TRBJ2-7, with 11 nucleotides matching TRBD1. This receptor was obtained from an adult in good health. CDR3 in DNA: TGTGCCAGCAGCCAAGGGGACAGGGGGTCCTACGAGCAGTACTTC. This translates into CASSQGDRGSYEQYF.